A single T cell receptor (beta chain) is shown here with its context. The source of the sample is a study of cytomegalovirus exposure and HLA in healthy donors. PCR employed 60 Vbeta and 13 Jbeta primers. Here immunoSEQ multiplex PCR was the method, and the copy in TCRdb shows in-frame clones only, minus some. The table records about 140,000 clones, 76% of them present only once. V shed 4 bases and J 7 bases; nucleotides not matched to a gene: 7. The germline V gene has CDR1 SGHVS and CDR2 FNYEAQ. CDR3 length: 16 residues. The sequence was collected from a man aged 40-50 years in good health and CMV-seronegative. This rearrangement joins TRBV7-6 to TRBJ2-2; 12 bases agree with TRBD2. Sequenced input: PBMCs. The CDR3 DNA follows: TGTGCCAGCAGCTCCCCTAGCGGGGGGGCTGTCGGGGAGCTGTTTTTT. It specifies CASSSPSGGAVGELFF.